The present TCR beta chain was sequenced within a study of beta chain features in type 1 diabetes. The investigators reverse transcribed all of the isolated RNA, so they sequenced expressed TCRB transcripts. Sequencing was performed with immunoSEQ multiplex PCR; in TCRdb, only in-frame clones are kept and a portion is missing. The profile shows over 100,000 clones, roughly 43% of them singletons. Germline CDR1 and CDR2: SGHRS and YFSETQ. V shed 6 bases, J shed 9 bases, and the junction held 14 bases outside the gene matches. This CDR3 has 15 amino acids. The sample comprised stem cell memory CD4+ T cells from blood. The source is a woman between 18 and 30 years old in good health. The chain uses TRBV5-1 and TRBJ2-1; 8 bases are a match to TRBD2. CDR3 in amino acids: CASKGTGTSYVEQFF. In DNA form, the CDR3 reads TGCGCCAGCAAGGGTACCGGGACTAGTTATGTTGAGCAGTTCTTC. The variable domain in full, completed from reference TRBV5-1 and TRBJ2-1, reads KAGVTQTPRYLIKTRGQQVTLSCSPISGHRSVSWYQQTPGQGLQFLFEYFSETQRNKGNFPGRFSGRQFSNSRSEMNVSTLELGDSALYLCASKGTGTSYVEQFFGPGTRLTVL.